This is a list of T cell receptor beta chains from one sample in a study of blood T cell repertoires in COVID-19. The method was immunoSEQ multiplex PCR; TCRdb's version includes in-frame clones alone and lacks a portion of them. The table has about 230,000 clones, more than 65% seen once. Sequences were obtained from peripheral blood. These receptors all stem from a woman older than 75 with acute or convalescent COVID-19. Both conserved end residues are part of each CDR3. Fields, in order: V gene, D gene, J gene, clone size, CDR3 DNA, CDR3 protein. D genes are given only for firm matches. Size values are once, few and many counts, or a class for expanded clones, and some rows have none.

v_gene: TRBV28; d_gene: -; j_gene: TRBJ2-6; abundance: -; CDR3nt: TGTGCCAGTCGAGGCGGTGGGGCCAACGTCCTGACTTTC; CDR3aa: CASRGGGANVLTF
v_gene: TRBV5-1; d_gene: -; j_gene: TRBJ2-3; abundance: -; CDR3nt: TGCGCCAGCAGCTCCGACCCTAGCGGCACAGATACGCAGTATTTT; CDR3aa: CASSSDPSGTDTQYF
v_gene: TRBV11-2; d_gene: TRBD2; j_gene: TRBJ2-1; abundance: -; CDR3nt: TGTGCCAGCAGCTTAGAGCCTAGCGGGAGTTGGCAGTTCTTC; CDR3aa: CASSLEPSGSWQFF
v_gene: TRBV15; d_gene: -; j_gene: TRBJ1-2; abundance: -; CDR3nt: TGTGCCACCAGCAGAGAACTGATAGGACAGGGCTACACCTTC; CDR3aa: CATSRELIGQGYTF
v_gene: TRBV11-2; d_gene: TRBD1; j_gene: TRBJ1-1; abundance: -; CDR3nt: TGTGCGAGCAGACAGGGACACACTGAAGCTTTCTTT; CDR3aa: CASRQGHTEAFF
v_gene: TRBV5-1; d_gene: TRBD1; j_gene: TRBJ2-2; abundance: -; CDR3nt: TGCGCCAGCAGCCCGCCTGTGGGACAGGGGAACACCGGGGAGCTGTTTTTT; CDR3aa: CASSPPVGQGNTGELFF
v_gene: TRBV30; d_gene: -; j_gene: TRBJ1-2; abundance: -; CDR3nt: TGTGCCTGGAGTACAGGGATACGGAACTATGGCTACACCTTC; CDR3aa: CAWSTGIRNYGYTF
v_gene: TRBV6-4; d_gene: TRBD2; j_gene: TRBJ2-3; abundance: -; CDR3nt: TGTGCCACCCGGGGTAGCGGGAGGGCAGATACGCAGTATTTT; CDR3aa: CATRGSGRADTQYF
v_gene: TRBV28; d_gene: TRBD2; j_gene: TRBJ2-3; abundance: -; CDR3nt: TGTGCCAGCAGCTTAGCGGGGAACACAGATACGCAGTATTTT; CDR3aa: CASSLAGNTDTQYF
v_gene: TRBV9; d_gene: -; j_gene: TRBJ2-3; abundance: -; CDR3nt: TGTGCCAGCAGCGTAGAGGCGGGCGTGGATACGCAGTATTTT; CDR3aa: CASSVEAGVDTQYF
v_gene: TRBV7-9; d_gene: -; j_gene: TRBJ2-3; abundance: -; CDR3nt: TGTGCCAGCAGCCCCGGAGCTAGCACAGATACGCAGTATTTT; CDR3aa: CASSPGASTDTQYF
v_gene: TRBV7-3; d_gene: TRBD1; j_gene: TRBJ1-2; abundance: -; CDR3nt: TGTGCCAGCAGAAAACAGACAGGGGAAGAGTATGGCTACACCTTC; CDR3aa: CASRKQTGEEYGYTF
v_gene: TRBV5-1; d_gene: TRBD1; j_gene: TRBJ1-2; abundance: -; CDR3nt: TGCGCCAGCAGCCCACGGGACAGGGGATATGGCTACACCTTC; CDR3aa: CASSPRDRGYGYTF
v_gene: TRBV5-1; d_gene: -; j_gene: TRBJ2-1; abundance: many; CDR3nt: TGCGCCAGCAGCTTGGCCCCGCTCAGCTCCTACAATGAGCAGTTCTTC; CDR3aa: CASSLAPLSSYNEQFF
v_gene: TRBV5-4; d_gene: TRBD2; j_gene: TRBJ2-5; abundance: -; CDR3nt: TGTGCCAGCAGCTTGGTAGGGACTGGCGGGGGAAAGAAAGAGACCCAGTACTTC; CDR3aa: CASSLVGTGGGKKETQYF
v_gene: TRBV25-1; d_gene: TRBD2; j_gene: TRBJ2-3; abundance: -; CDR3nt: TGTGCCAGCAGTGGGCTAGCGGGGCGTACAGATACGCAGTATTTT; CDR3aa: CASSGLAGRTDTQYF